The 17 T cell receptor beta chains below were found in one sample sequenced in a study of shared clonotypes between healthy human individuals (dated by TCRdb to about 2020). For the CD8 naive samples, CD45RO-negative cells were positively selected for CCR7, yielding a CD45RA+CCR7+ population from which TemRA cells were excluded. The library was generated by the immunoSEQ multiplex PCR assay. TCRdb provides this immuneACCESS table in a form limited to in-frame rearrangements. Some clones are lacking; in checked studies, under half of them reflect an unresolved V gene, and why the rest are absent is not known. The table for this sample lists about 2.1 million clones; more than 85% of them were counted only once. The top ten constitute under 2% of the sample. Sequences were obtained from naive CD8+ T cells from PBMCs. The cell subset or site label, read with the paper, signifies: CD45RA+CCR7+. These receptors originate from a man aged 18 to 35 in good health. Some clones in this sample may be carry-over from other donors' samples.

This chain uses TRBV25-1 with TRBJ1-2; 9 bases map to TRBD1. Germline CDR1 reads MGHDK; CDR2 reads SYGVNS. With V trimmed by 5 bases and J by 7 bases, 11 bases remained unmatched. The CDR3 runs 15 residues. The CDR3 sequence: CASSSPTGGILGYTF. The CDR3 DNA is TGTGCCAGCAGTTCACCGACAGGGGGAATCCTTGGCTACACCTTC.

The V call is TRBV9, the J call TRBJ2-6; TRBD2 might be the D (6 bases). Trimming removed 3 bases from V and 0 bases from J, with 10 bases in between. This CDR3 contains 16 residues. The germline V gene has CDR1 SGDLS and CDR2 YYNGEE. The CDR3 coding sequence is TGTGCCAGCAGCGCGGAGGGAAACTCTGGGGCCAACGTCCTGACTTTC. Its translation is CASSAEGNSGANVLTF.

Details on this clone: Other nucleotide sequences from this sample produce the same CDR3. J is TRBJ2-7 and V is TRBV30; D tentatively reads TRBD1 or TRBD2 (6 bases each). CDR3 length: 11 residues. V dropped 1 base and J dropped 6 bases, with 7 bases sitting between them. Germline V gene sequence: CDR1 GTSNPN, CDR2 SVGIG (reference sequence). This chain's CDR3 is CAWSEGGEQYF. The CDR3 nucleotides read TGTGCCTGGAGTGAGGGGGGCGAGCAGTACTTC.

A note on this clone: Within the sample, other DNA sequences also encode this same CDR3. The V call is TRBV29-1, the J call TRBJ2-2, with D perhaps TRBD1 (6 bases). The V end was cut by 1 base, the J end by 4 bases, with 10 bases between. Germline V gives CDR1 SQVTM, CDR2 ANQGSEA. This CDR3 comprises 14 residues. This chain's CDR3 is CSVEGQGFTGELFF. The CDR3 DNA sequence: TGCAGCGTTGAAGGCCAGGGGTTCACCGGGGAGCTGTTTTTT.

The V and J genes are TRBV25-1 and TRBJ1-4, with TRBD1 matching over 8 bases. The CDR3 has 18 amino acids. V dropped 0 bases and J dropped 2; count of bases not matched to a gene: 8. The germline gives CDR1 MGHDK, CDR2 SYGVNS. This CDR3 is CASSEYSDRVSTNEKLFF. For the CDR3, the DNA is TGTGCCAGCAGTGAATATTCGGACAGGGTTTCGACTAATGAAAAACTGTTTTTT.

The genes are TRBV5-6 and TRBJ2-1; 8 bases fit TRBD2. The trim removed 5 bases at V and 6 bases at J, leaving 7 bases unmatched. Germline CDR1 SGHDT, CDR2 YYEEEE. The CDR3 has 14 amino acids. CDR3 protein: CASSLSGRGNEQFF. The DNA of the CDR3 is TGTGCCAGCAGTCTAAGCGGGAGAGGCAATGAGCAGTTCTTC.

This chain connects TRBV7-3 to TRBJ1-2, with 7 nucleotides matching TRBD1. V trimming: 4 bases; J trimming: 6 bases; junction bases outside the gene matches: 5. Per germline, CDR1 SGHTA and CDR2 FQGTGA. This CDR3 is built from 13 residues. The CDR3 reads CASSSTGVNGYTF. CDR3 nucleotides: TGTGCCAGCAGCTCTACAGGGGTCAATGGCTACACCTTC.

The chain is built from TRBV5-6 and TRBJ2-2; 8 bases line up with TRBD1. The CDR3 loop spans 16 amino acids. CDR1 SGHDT and CDR2 YYEEEE come from the germline V gene. V trimming: 4 bases; J trimming: 2 bases; junction bases outside the gene matches: 7. DNA of the CDR3: TGTGCCAGCAGCGACCGGGACAGGCGAAACACCGGGGAGCTGTTTTTT. Encoded protein: CASSDRDRRNTGELFF.

J is TRBJ2-7 and V is TRBV5-4; 7 bases match TRBD2. V lost 3 bases, J lost 5 bases, and 11 bases stayed unmatched. This CDR3 is 15 amino acids long. From germline, CDR1 is SGHNT and CDR2 YYREEE (reference sequence). The CDR3 loop is CASSSWTSSSHEQYF. CDR3 sequence (DNA): TGTGCCAGCAGCTCTTGGACTAGTTCGAGCCACGAGCAGTACTTC.

Concerning this clone itself: Other DNA sequences in the same sample also yield this CDR3. The chain carries TRBV5-6 and TRBJ2-7, with D uncertain. The germline V and J ends were trimmed by 0 bases and 3 bases, with 4 bases remaining between them. CDR1 and CDR2 from the germline V gene are SGHDT and YYEEEE. This CDR3 comprises 12 residues. The CDR3 loop reads CASSLVGYEQYF. CDR3 coding DNA: TGTGCCAGCAGCTTGGTGGGCTACGAGCAGTACTTC. Full variable domain (missing parts from reference TRBV5-6 and TRBJ2-7): DAGVTQSPTHLIKTRGQQVTLRCSPKSGHDTVSWYQQALGQGPQFIFQYYEEEERQRGNFPDRFSGHQFPNYSSELNVNALLLGDSALYLCASSLVGYEQYFGPGTRLTVT.

The V gene is TRBV7-2, the J gene TRBJ1-5, with D uncertain. There are 13 residues in the CDR3. CDR1 is SGHTA and CDR2 is FQGNSA in the germline V gene. V shed 1 base and J shed 7 bases, with 8 bases lying between them. CDR3 amino acids: CASSLDNGQPQHF. CDR3 DNA sequence: TGTGCCAGCAGCTTAGACAACGGGCAGCCCCAGCATTTT.

The chain links TRBV9 to TRBJ2-3; TRBD1 agrees at 9 bases. CDR1 and CDR2 (germline): SGDLS, YYNGEE. The CDR3 consists of 17 residues. J was trimmed by 3 bases and V by 2 bases; bases with no gene match: 10. CDR3 nucleotides: TGTGCCAGCAGCGTCGGGACAGGGTCTTCCTCAACAGATACGCAGTATTTT. It encodes CASSVGTGSSSTDTQYF.

In this sample, this clone turned up once. The chain recombines TRBV19 with TRBJ1-1; maybe TRBD1 (5 bases). Trimming removed 8 bases at V and 4 bases at J, with 14 bases between. This CDR3 contains 13 residues. Germline V gives CDR1 LNHDA, CDR2 SQIVND (reference sequence). CDR3 sequence: CASGRQGGTEAFF. CDR3 bases: TGTGCCAGTGGCCGGCAGGGAGGCACTGAAGCTTTCTTT.

The V and J genes are TRBV15 and TRBJ1-4; the D gene is possibly TRBD1 (6 bases). From germline, CDR1 is LNHNV and CDR2 YYDKDF (reference sequence). Trimming removed 6 bases at V and 8 bases at J, with 16 bases between. This CDR3 is 14 amino acids long. The CDR3 reads CATRAGVGLEKLFF. The CDR3 region has the DNA TGTGCCACCAGGGCAGGGGTTGGGTTAGAAAAACTGTTTTTT.

This chain joins TRBV6-1 and TRBJ1-1; a weak D match, TRBD1 (5 bases). V was shortened by 7 bases and J by 11 bases, with 14 bases between the two germline ends. The CDR3 runs 11 residues. Germline CDR1 and CDR2: MNHNS and SASEGT. For the CDR3, the DNA is TGTGCCAGCACCCAGGGCAGGGAGGCTTTCTTT. Protein: CASTQGREAFF.

The sample holds many counts of this clone. The chain employs TRBV5-6 and TRBJ1-3; possibly TRBD1 for D (6 bases). The CDR3 extends over 16 amino acids. Germline CDR1 is SGHDT and CDR2 is YYEEEE. V was trimmed by 4 bases and J by 9 bases, leaving 23 bases between them. The CDR3 DNA is TGTGCCAGCAGCACAGGCAGGGGACGCGAATACGGCACCATATATTTT. Encoded protein: CASSTGRGREYGTIYF.

This chain uses TRBV5-1 with TRBJ2-5; 8 bases agree with TRBD1. CDR1 is SGHRS and CDR2 is YFSETQ in the germline V gene. The CDR3 is made up of 15 amino acids. Germline trimming cut 4 bases from V and 5 bases from J; bases unmatched to any gene: 10. The CDR3 DNA follows: TGCGCCAGCAGCCTGGGACAGGCTAACGGGGAGACCCAGTACTTC. Protein sequence: CASSLGQANGETQYF. Drawing the rest from reference TRBV5-1 and TRBJ2-5, the complete variable domain is KAGVTQTPRYLIKTRGQQVTLSCSPISGHRSVSWYQQTPGQGLQFLFEYFSETQRNKGNFPGRFSGRQFSNSRSEMNVSTLELGDSALYLCASSLGQANGETQYFGPGTRLLVL.